This T cell receptor (beta chain) was profiled in a study of cytomegalovirus exposure and HLA in healthy donors. V dropped 0 bases and J dropped 4 bases, with 11 bases sitting between them. CDR3 length: 15 amino acids. Germline V gene lookup returns CDR1 SGDLS and CDR2 YYNGEE. It was with 60 Vbeta and 13 Jbeta primers that the PCR ran. Clones were sequenced by immunoSEQ multiplex PCR, and TCRdb holds only the in-frame ones, with some missing. The sample consists of about 160,000 clones, 65% to 85% of them appearing once. The clonotype comes from a woman aged 30 to 39 in good health and CMV-seropositive. The chain recombines TRBV9 with TRBJ1-3, with D perhaps matching TRBD1 (5 bases). Sequencing input: PBMCs. CDR3 in amino acids: CASSVGGRTGNTIYF. CDR3 nucleotide sequence: TGTGCCAGCAGCGTAGGAGGTCGGACAGGAAACACCATATATTTT.